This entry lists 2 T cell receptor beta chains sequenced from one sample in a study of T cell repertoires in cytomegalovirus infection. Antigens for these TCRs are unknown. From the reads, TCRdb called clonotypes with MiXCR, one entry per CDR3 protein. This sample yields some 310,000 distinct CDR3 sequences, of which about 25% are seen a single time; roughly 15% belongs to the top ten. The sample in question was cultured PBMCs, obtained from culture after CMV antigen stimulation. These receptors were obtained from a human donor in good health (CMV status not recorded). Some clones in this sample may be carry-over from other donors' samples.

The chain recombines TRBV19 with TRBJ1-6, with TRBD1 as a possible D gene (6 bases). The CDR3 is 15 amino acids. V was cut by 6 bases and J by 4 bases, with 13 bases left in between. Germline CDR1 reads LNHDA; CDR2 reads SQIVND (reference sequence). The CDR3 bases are TGTGCCAGTAGGACCGGGACACTATATAATTCACCCCTCCACTTT. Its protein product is CASRTGTLYNSPLHF.

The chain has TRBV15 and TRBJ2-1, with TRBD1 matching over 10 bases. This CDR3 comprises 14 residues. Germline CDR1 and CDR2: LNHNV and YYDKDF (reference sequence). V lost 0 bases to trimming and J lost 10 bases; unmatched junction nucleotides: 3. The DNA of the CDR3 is TGTGCCACCAGCAGAGACTGGACAGGGGGGGAGCAGTTCTTC. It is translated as CATSRDWTGGEQFF.